The 5 T cell receptor beta chains listed next were all sequenced from one sample in a study of T cell repertoires in cytomegalovirus infection. Their specific antigens are unknown. TCRdb re-analysed the reads in MiXCR, keeping a single row per CDR3 protein. The data contain nearly 700,000 distinct CDR3 sequences, around 35% of them seen just once; the ten biggest clones take up 15% to 20%. The material sequenced was cultured PBMCs, taken from culture after CMV antigen stimulation. These receptors were obtained from a human donor in good health (CMV status not recorded). Some clones in this sample may be carry-over from other donors' samples.

This clonotype was picked up a small number of times. The V and J genes are TRBV4-3 and TRBJ2-2; D call uncertain. V shed 0 bases and J shed 7 bases, with 9 bases lying between them. Germline V gene sequence: CDR1 LGHNA, CDR2 YSLEER. The CDR3 runs to 14 residues. CDR3 loop: CASSQESEGGELFF. DNA for the CDR3: TGCGCCAGCAGCCAAGAAAGTGAAGGCGGGGAGCTGTTTTTT.

About this clonotype: Germline and junction disagree at one end, which may indicate a read error. The V and J genes are TRBV12-3 or TRBV12-4 and TRBJ1-3; D unresolved. This CDR3 is built from 14 residues. This CDR3 is CASSLGGGGNTINF. The CDR3 DNA reads TGTGCCAGCAGTTTAGGAGGAGGCGGAAACACCATAAATTTT.

This clonotype was counted once. This chain uses TRBV6-2 or TRBV6-3 with TRBJ2-7, with D possibly matching TRBD2 (6 bases). CDR1 and CDR2 from the germline V gene are MNHEY and SVGEGT. The V end was cut by 5 bases, the J end by 2 bases, with 13 bases between. The CDR3 is 14 residues long. The CDR3 spells CASSPRRGTYEQYF. Written as DNA, the CDR3 is TGTGCCAGCAGTCCTAGGCGCGGGACCTACGAGCAGTACTTC.

The gene calls are TRBV24-1 and TRBJ1-5; TRBD1 might be the D (5 bases). The CDR3 is 13 residues long. In germline, CDR1 is KGHDR, CDR2 SFDVKD. The ends were cut back, 6 bases at V and 7 bases at J, with 12 bases in the middle. The CDR3 region has the DNA TGTGCCACCAGTTCCTGGGGGGGACAGCCCCAGCATTTT. Residues: CATSSWGGQPQHF.

The chain has TRBV12-3 or TRBV12-4 and TRBJ2-1; TRBD2 is a possible D gene (6 bases). CDR3 length: 14 residues. V lost 8 bases to trimming and J lost 3 bases, with 14 bases between them. CDR3 nucleotides: TGTGCCAGCCACACTAGCAGATTCTACAATGAGCAGTTCTTC. It specifies CASHTSRFYNEQFF.